The 9 T cell receptor beta chains reported below all come from one sample, sequenced in a study of PD-1 blockade in classical Hodgkin lymphoma. There was relapse after autologous stem cell transplantation in every patient, and there was variation in brentuximab vedotin exposure. The protocol was immunoSEQ multiplex PCR, while the TCRdb copy is restricted to in-frame clones and leaves out a portion. The table shows about 86,000 clones, with roughly 89% occurring only once. Sequencing used peripheral blood mononuclear cells (PBMCs), obtained before the second cycle of nivolumab. The receptors shown here come from a human donor with classical Hodgkin lymphoma.

The chain employs TRBV6-5 and TRBJ2-1; 8 bases map to TRBD2. The CDR3 runs to 14 residues. Unmatched junction bases numbered 6, after V lost 5 bases and J lost 6 bases. CDR1 and CDR2 from the germline V gene are MNHEY and SVGAGI. In DNA form, the CDR3 reads TGTGCCAGCAGTAAACTAGCGGACGTCAATGAGCAGTTCTTC. It encodes CASSKLADVNEQFF.

Only one count was recorded for this clone. This chain connects TRBV10-2 to TRBJ2-3, with D maybe TRBD2 (5 bases). V gave up 0 bases and J gave up 0 bases, with 10 bases separating them. Germline CDR1 and CDR2: WSHSY and SAAADI. The CDR3 has 16 amino acids. The CDR3 DNA reads TGCGCCAGCAGTGAGTCGAGGGTATCTAGCACAGATACGCAGTATTTT. Translation: CASSESRVSSTDTQYF.

The rearrangement joins TRBV5-4 to TRBJ2-5; TRBD1 might be the D (5 bases). Germline V CDR1 and CDR2: SGHNT, YYREEE (reference sequence). CDR3 length equals 14 residues. V was pared by 0 bases and J by 1 base, with 7 bases between. CDR3 sequence: CASSLVRGQETQYF. CDR3 nucleotides: TGTGCCAGCAGCTTGGTAAGGGGCCAAGAGACCCAGTACTTC.

This chain connects TRBV28 to TRBJ1-1; D is unclear. Per germline, CDR1 MDHEN and CDR2 SYDVKM. CDR3 length: 11 amino acids. Deletions cut 8 bases from V and 6 bases from J, with 10 bases between. This CDR3 is CASLRWAEAFF. CDR3 bases: TGTGCCAGCCTAAGGTGGGCTGAAGCTTTCTTT. The full variable domain, with the rest looked up from reference TRBV28 and TRBJ1-1, is DVKVTQSSRYLVKRTGEKVFLECVQDMDHENMFWYRQDPGLGLRLIYFSYDVKMKEKGDIPEGYSVSREKKERFSLILESASTNQTSMYLCASLRWAEAFFGQGTRLTVV.

This chain joins TRBV5-1 and TRBJ1-1; the match to TRBD1 covers 9 bases. The trim removed 4 bases at V and 1 base at J, leaving 5 bases unmatched. CDR1 is SGHRS, CDR2 YFSETQ, per germline. The CDR3 sequence is 15 residues long. The CDR3 protein is CASSPRDRENTEAFF. DNA for the CDR3: TGCGCCAGCAGCCCCCGGGACAGGGAGAACACTGAAGCTTTCTTT.

The gene calls are TRBV6-1 and TRBJ2-3; D perhaps matches TRBD2 (6 bases). CDR3 length: 15 residues. Germline values: CDR1 MNHNS, CDR2 SASEGT. V lost 4 bases, J lost 6 bases, and 17 bases lay in between. The CDR3: CASSGQGGGSDTQYF. The CDR3 bases are TGTGCCAGCAGTGGCCAGGGAGGCGGTTCTGATACGCAGTATTTT.

The chain is built from TRBV7-9 and TRBJ2-3; the D gene is possibly TRBD2 (6 bases). V lost 5 bases and J lost 2, with 20 bases in between. CDR3 length: 17 amino acids. CDR1 SEHNR and CDR2 FQNEAQ come from the germline V gene (reference sequence). CDR3 nucleotides: TGTGCCAGCAGCACCGTGCCGGGAGTAACCTCCACAGATACGCAGTATTTT. Translating gives CASSTVPGVTSTDTQYF.

The genes are TRBV5-4 and TRBJ2-1; 7 bases are shared with TRBD1. The trim removed 1 base at V and 11 bases at J, leaving 9 bases unmatched. The CDR3 runs to 14 residues. CDR1 is SGHNT, CDR2 YYREEE, per germline (reference sequence). The CDR3 DNA reads TGTGCCAGCAGCTTGATGGACAGGCAGCTAAAGCAGTTCTTC. Amino acids: CASSLMDRQLKQFF.

V gene TRBV29-1 combines with J gene TRBJ1-2; D is perhaps TRBD1 (5 bases). CDR1 and CDR2 (germline): SQVTM, ANQGSEA. The CDR3 sequence is 11 residues long. The V end lost 6 bases, the J end lost 6 bases, and 11 bases lay between the germline ends. The CDR3 DNA reads TGCAGCGTCTCCGCAGGGAATGGCTACACCTTC. The encoded protein is CSVSAGNGYTF.